This entry features one T cell receptor beta chain sequence. The antigen remains undetermined. The data were obtained in a study of vaccination and CD4 T cells after COVID-19. As for the study in general: Mild disease affected 8 or 9 convalescent patients and severe disease one, all SARS-CoV-2 positive by nasal swab PCR. Median time from second vaccine dose to sampling was 72 days (14 to 241). At days 161 to 241 and at day 14 post-vaccination, a few convalescent patients were sampled. General study results and limits: Median SARS-CoV-2-reactive clonotypes rose from roughly 22 to 38, not significantly.

The V and J ends lost 8 bases and 7 bases respectively, with 9 bases between them. Germline V gives CDR1 DFQATT, CDR2 SNEGSKA (reference sequence). The CDR3 length is 10 residues. Documented time point: late sampling 161 to 241 days after vaccination in three convalescent patients. One entry per CDR3 protein results from TCRdb running MiXCR on the PCR reads. The table includes roughly 28,000 distinct CDR3 sequences, approximately 53% detected once. This clonotype originated in a human donor who had recovered from COVID-19. The material was CD4+ T cells from blood, obtained about 7 months after SARS-CoV-2 vaccination. This sequence joins TRBV20-1 and TRBJ2-1, with D perhaps matching TRBD2 (5 bases). The CDR3 sequence is CSPRVNEQFF. CDR3 nucleotides: TGCAGTCCGAGGGTTAATGAGCAGTTCTTC.